Described below is a single T cell receptor beta chain sequence and its context. This clonotype occurred a few times. Its antigen is not yet known. It has no much larger one-base neighbor in the sample; base qualities were not kept. These data belong to a study of blood T cells in healthy people across ages (dated by TCRdb to the mid-2010s). Background on the whole study: In model experiments, template switching captured roughly one uniquely barcoded TCR beta cDNA molecule for every two T cells. The donors were split into four age groups: young (average about 15 years), middle-aged (roughly 42), aged (over 55) and long-lived (approximately 80). To track age-related changes in TCR beta repertoire diversity, the study relied on deep sequencing normalized with unique cDNA molecular identifiers. Two additional independent replicas of 1 million unique cDNA reads from the same blood draw were analyzed for two donors (one aged 18 to 30 and one aged 80 or older). What the study reported, not specific to this receptor: Observed TCR beta diversity per million T cells fell roughly linearly with age, and a significant reduction was already apparent by age approximately 40. Estimates of total diversity from one million sequenced T cells were regarded as lower bounds and underestimates. Since profiling was done on bulk unsorted PBMCs, naive and antigen-experienced compartments could not be conclusively compared. The CMV infection status of donors was not known, potentially confounding age-related changes in expanded clonotypes. The percentage of naive T cells measured by flow cytometry correlated strongly with observed TCR beta diversity. Compared with the aged group, more naive CD4+ T cells, fewer expanded clones and increased TCR diversity were shown by the long-lived group, suggesting age selection.

The library was made by 5' RACE. Sequencing took place on an Illumina HiSeq 2500. A second roughly 6 to 11 cycle PCR used a sample-barcoded 5' primer and a J-beta primer mix. Each TCR beta cDNA molecule received a unique molecular identifier from a template-switch 5' adaptor carrying 12 random nucleotides. At least 3 million CDR3-containing paired-end reads were obtained from each sample. All of the RNA was converted into first-strand cDNA using the Mint cDNA synthesis kit, with a TRBC-specific oligonucleotide serving as the primer. All cDNA was treated with uracil-DNA glycosylase and then went through a first 18-cycle PCR with the universal primers M1SS and BC2_uni_R. Under the source paper's analysis protocol: For normalization, 1 million high-quality reads, each with a distinct molecular identifier, were randomly selected from each sample. Reads sharing molecular identifiers were discarded rather than binned into consensus sequences. MiTCR, set to a Q25 quality threshold and the strictest error-elimination algorithm, was used for CDR3 identification, clonotype clustering and error correction. A nonparametric unseen species model with Euler transformation was used to estimate lower-bound total TCR beta diversity. The raw public reads went through TCRdb reprocessing: fastp at Q25, MiXCR clone calling, in-frame beta chains kept. Records with the same CDR3 protein are collapsed into one entry carrying the most frequent genes and DNA. The V and J calls, along with clone size, are taken from TCRdb and not from the paper's own processing. The sample data list under 1,100,000 distinct CDR3 sequences, and less than 25% of these were observed just once. The ten biggest clones cover approximately 0.7% of the sample.

The donors were about 40 Caucasian individuals from Russia, aged roughly 6 to 100 years, who were systemically healthy. Each donor gave 8 to 10 milliliters of peripheral blood, collected into EDTA-treated Vacutainer tubes. Ficoll-Paque density-gradient centrifugation was used to isolate PBMCs, with at least 6 million per sample. Trizol reagent was used to extract total RNA from the PBMCs, yielding at least 5 micrograms per sample. Naive CD45RAhigh/CD27high T cell percentages were measured by flow cytometry on a PBMC aliquot from every donor. From its cysteine to its phenylalanine, the CDR3 spans 14 amino acids. The sequence is cut down to CDR3 DNA, 42 bases in frame from base 1. CDR1 and CDR2 were assigned from the germline V gene (reference sequence) as DFQATT and SNEGSKA. These data also formed part of another study, on T cells of mothers and their children. The second study's authors report: The donors were nine systemically healthy Caucasian individuals, made up of three mothers and their six children. cDNA synthesis consumed the entire amount of extracted RNA, loaded at about 1.5 ug RNA in each 15 ul reaction. In the second PCR, the M1S primer introduced both the sample barcodes and 2-4 random nucleotides. Over 9 million TCR beta CDR3 reads came from each mother, compared with about 3.2 million reads from each child. In both related and unrelated pairs, thymic selection shapes the output of TCR recombination in a similar way, with inherited differences having only a minor effect. Normalized repertoire overlap was always found to be slightly, but never significantly, higher in related mother-child pairs than in unrelated mother-child pairs. No persistent microchimeric T cell clones were detected, at a sensitivity of 90 to 100 clones per million clonotypes. The study used deep NGS to compare TCR beta repertoires of mothers and children, seeking features distinguishing related mother-child pairs from unrelated individuals. On average, the children were roughly 12 +/- 4 years old, while the mothers were about 37 +/- 4 years old. After adapter ligation with NEBNext reagents, the libraries were sequenced on Illumina HiSeq 2000 with 100+100 nt paired-end reads. Mother and child libraries were prepared a month apart and sequenced in separate runs to prevent cross-contamination. For each donor, somewhere between about 450,000 and 2,200,000 distinct TCR beta clonotypes were identified. Naive TCR beta clonotypes were estimated from low-frequency clonotypes matched to each donor's FACS-determined naive share, without sorting.

This sequence originates from a girl aged 2-10 years in good health. The sequence is built from TRBV20-1 and TRBJ2-1; TRBD1 could be the D gene, as 5 bases match. The DNA end lines up better with TRBJ2-7; the J call may be wrong. The sample was blood. The nucleotides read TGCAGTGCTAGAGCCAACCAGGGTGGCTACGAGCAGTACTTC. Its translation reads: CSARANQGGYEQYF.